This T cell receptor (beta chain) stems from a study of control samples from healthy donors and cancer patients. The protocol was immunoSEQ multiplex PCR, while the TCRdb copy is restricted to in-frame clones and leaves out a portion. In the table there are 190,000 or so clones, 85% to 95% of which are singletons. The CDR3 is made up of 14 amino acids. V was shortened by 5 bases and J by 7 bases, with 16 bases between the two germline ends. Germline lookup yields CDR1 SGHDN and CDR2 FVKESK. The chain is built from TRBV14 and TRBJ2-3, with TRBD2 as a possible D gene (5 bases). This receptor was obtained from a man between 18 and 35 years old in good health. Input material: blood. The CDR3 reads CASSNVPSGNTQYF. Here the CDR3 DNA reads TGTGCCAGCAGCAATGTCCCCTCGGGAAATACGCAGTATTTT.